Described below is a single T cell receptor (beta chain) sequence and its context. The Seattle patients joined while their infection was active and were tracked longitudinally afterward. This sample is part of a study of blood T cell repertoires in COVID-19. In the study overall: The origin of the acute and convalescent COVID-19 samples was the United States, Italy and Spain. In each case, the material was cDNA or gDNA derived from T cells, B-cell-depleted T cells, or PBMCs.

How the authors handled the data: Quantification of nucleated cells was approximated via reference gene primer amplification. Sequencing used immunoSEQ multiplex PCR; TCRdb keeps in-frame clones, though not all of them. V, J and clone size reflect that table, while D and trimming were determined from the DNA. The table has 250,000 to 300,000 clones, roughly 90% seen once. Trimming took 1 base from V and 1 from J; bases not matched to a gene: 8. The CDR3 spans 18 residues. Looked up from germline, CDR1 is SGHKS and CDR2 is YYEKEE (reference sequence). This clonotype was obtained from a woman younger than 45 with COVID-19, enrolled during active disease. Material for sequencing was peripheral blood. The rearrangement joins TRBV5-5 to TRBJ1-2, with TRBD1 matching over 12 bases. The DNA for the CDR3 is TGTGCCAGCAGCTTGAGGCGGGGACAGGGGGCGTATAACTATGGCTACACCTTC. Translating it yields CASSLRRGQGAYNYGYTF.